This TCR beta chain derives from a study of identical twins. Whole-study findings and limits: Fewer insertions characterized abundant cord blood beta clonotypes, whereas memory repertoires showed none. Out-of-frame alpha sequences that twins shared showed excess low generation probability.

This clonotype was observed a few times. Its matching antigen is unknown. Via MiXCR, TCRdb re-called the 5' RACE reads, giving one row per CDR3 protein. This table holds around 510,000 distinct CDR3 sequences, over 11% found once. The germline V gene has CDR1 SGHKS and CDR2 YYEKEE (reference sequence). V lost 0 bases, J lost 4 bases, and 13 bases stayed unmatched. This CDR3 region has 17 residues. The same specimen was also included in a second study, on yellow fever vaccine responses in identical twins. This second study notes: Twins reportedly showed a vaccine T cell response that seemed partly convergent and partly personalized.

Sequenced sample: CD4+ T cells sorted from blood. The clonotype was recovered from a woman aged 18 to 35 in good health. The genes are TRBV5-5 and TRBJ2-7; 7 bases line up with TRBD1. The CDR3 nucleotides are TGTGCCAGCAGCTTGGACAGGGGACAGTGGCGATCTTACGAGCAGTACTTC. Its protein is CASSLDRGQWRSYEQYF.